These 26 T cell receptor beta chains were all obtained from the same sample, sequenced in a study of blood T cells in healthy people across ages. A second PCR of about 7 to 12 cycles used a sample-barcoded 5' primer and a J-beta primer mix. TCRdb re-derived calls from the 5' RACE reads in MiXCR, one entry per CDR3 protein. Among about 800,000 distinct CDR3 sequences listed, about 45% were seen once. The source material was blood. All receptors come from an elderly man in good health.

A single count supports this clonotype. The DNA of the CDR3 is TGTGCCAGCAGCCCAAGCGCCGGGTGGGGCGGCTACACCTTC. Translation gives CASSPSAGWGGYTF. The genes are TRBV27 and TRBJ1-2; tentatively, D is TRBD1 (5 bases). Trimming took 6 bases from V and 8 from J, leaving 19 bases between them. Per the germline V gene, CDR1 is MNHEY and CDR2 is SMNVEV (reference sequence). The CDR3 is 14 amino acids.

The CDR3 spells CASSLARVSTDTQYF. CDR3 bases: TGTGCCAGCAGCTTAGCCAGGGTCAGCACAGATACGCAGTATTTT. The chain uses TRBV11-2 and TRBJ2-3, with a weak D call TRBD1 (5 bases). This CDR3 region has 15 residues. Trimming left V 1 base short and J 0 bases short, with 8 bases between. Germline CDR1 is SGHAT and CDR2 is FQNNGV.

This clonotype was detected once. The chain carries TRBV11-2 and TRBJ1-4; D remains ambiguous. The V and J ends lost 2 bases and 7 bases respectively, with 11 bases between them. Germline assignment: CDR1 SGHAT and CDR2 FQNNGV. The CDR3 runs 14 residues. CDR3 in amino acids: CASSLNVASEKLFF. In DNA, the CDR3 is TGTGCCAGCAGCTTAAACGTGGCGAGTGAAAAACTGTTTTTT. Full variable domain (outside the CDR3, taken from reference TRBV11-2 and TRBJ1-4): EAGVAQSPRYKIIEKRQSVAFWCNPISGHATLYWYQQILGQGPKLLIQFQNNGVVDDSQLPKDRFSAERLKGVDSTLKIQPAKLEDSAVYLCASSLNVASEKLFFGSGTQLSVL.

The V gene is TRBV6-5, the J gene TRBJ1-6, with 8 bases that match TRBD1. CDR3 length equals 15 residues. Germline V gives CDR1 MNHEY, CDR2 SVGAGI. Trimming removed 7 bases from V and 9 bases from J; junction bases left unmatched: 11. The DNA for the CDR3 is TGTGCCAGCAATCTCGGACAGGGAGGCACTTCACCCCTCCACTTT. Its protein product is CASNLGQGGTSPLHF.

V usage is TRBV7-9 and J usage is TRBJ1-1, with D perhaps matching TRBD1 (6 bases). The CDR3 runs to 16 residues. V was clipped by 5 bases and J by 5 bases, with 21 bases between them. The germline CDR1 and CDR2 sequences are SEHNR and FQNEAQ (reference sequence). In DNA, the CDR3 is TGTGCCAGCAGCCCGGGCAGACAGGACACCGAGACTGAAGCTTTCTTT. It specifies CASSPGRQDTETEAFF.

There are a few counts of this clonotype. The V and J genes are TRBV12-3 or TRBV12-4 and TRBJ2-2; D is undetermined. CDR3 length: 15 amino acids. The ends were cut back, 3 bases at V and 5 bases at J, with 13 bases in the middle. The CDR3 loop reads CASSFQAIPTGELFF. CDR3 sequence (DNA): TGTGCCAGCAGTTTTCAGGCGATTCCTACCGGGGAGCTGTTTTTT.

This chain uses TRBV12-3 or TRBV12-4 with TRBJ2-3, with 10 positions matching TRBD2. The J segment lost 4 bases and the V segment lost 3 bases, leaving 4 bases of the junction unmatched. This CDR3 spans 15 amino acids. The CDR3 region is CASSFWTSGADTQYF. CDR3 sequence (DNA): TGTGCCAGCAGTTTCTGGACTAGCGGAGCAGATACGCAGTATTTT.

This clonotype was seen only a few times. The chain links TRBV5-1 to TRBJ1-1, with D possibly TRBD1 on 5 matching bases. V lost 4 bases and J lost 4, with 11 bases in between. CDR3 length: 13 residues. CDR1 is SGHRS and CDR2 is YFSETQ in the germline V gene. For the CDR3, the DNA is TGCGCCAGCAGCGAGGGACGGACCACTGAAGCTTTCTTT. This encodes CASSEGRTTEAFF. The full variable domain, completed using reference TRBV5-1 and TRBJ1-1, is KAGVTQTPRYLIKTRGQQVTLSCSPISGHRSVSWYQQTPGQGLQFLFEYFSETQRNKGNFPGRFSGRQFSNSRSEMNVSTLELGDSALYLCASSEGRTTEAFFGQGTRLTVV.

The chain joins TRBV2 to TRBJ1-1; no clear D gene. V lost 7 bases and J lost 2, with 17 bases in between. The CDR3 sequence is 15 residues long. Germline V gene sequence: CDR1 SNHLY, CDR2 FYNNEI. For the CDR3, the DNA is TGTGCCAGCACTCAGAGACCGAGCTCAAACACTGAAGCTTTCTTT. Its protein product is CASTQRPSSNTEAFF.

This clonotype was recorded once. The chain links TRBV6-5 to TRBJ2-7, with D possibly being TRBD1 or TRBD2 (7 bases each). The CDR3 is 16 residues long. Trimming took 6 bases from V and 5 from J, leaving 23 bases between them. Germline V CDR1 and CDR2: MNHEY, SVGAGI. The CDR3 DNA reads as TGTGCCAGCAGGGGACAGCCAAACCCGGGGAGGGACGAGCAGTACTTC. Protein: CASRGQPNPGRDEQYF.

The chain carries TRBV7-9 and TRBJ2-7, with D perhaps given as TRBD1 or TRBD2 (8 bases each). Germline V gene sequence: CDR1 SEHNR, CDR2 FQNEAQ (reference sequence). V lost 4 bases, J lost 4 bases, and 17 bases lay in between. The CDR3 totals 15 residues. CDR3 in DNA: TGTGCCAGCAGCTCCGGGGGGGACAGGCCTTACGAGCAGTACTTC. Protein sequence: CASSSGGDRPYEQYF.

The chain joins TRBV7-2 to TRBJ2-1, with 9 bases identical to TRBD2. This CDR3 comprises 15 residues. V lost 0 bases to trimming and J lost 8 bases; unmatched junction nucleotides: 5. Per germline, CDR1 SGHTA and CDR2 FQGNSA. In nucleotides, the CDR3 is TGTGCCAGCAGCTTAGCGTCTGGCGGGAGGGATGAGCAGTTCTTC. It is translated as CASSLASGGRDEQFF.

This clonotype came up a few times. V gene TRBV12-3 or TRBV12-4 combines with J gene TRBJ2-4; D might be TRBD2 (6 bases). This CDR3 is 14 amino acids long. V shed 5 bases and J shed 13 bases, with 21 bases lying between them. The CDR3 reads CASSPGTGKKEQYF. The CDR3 DNA follows: TGTGCCAGCAGTCCTGGGACTGGGAAAAAGGAGCAGTACTTC.

J is TRBJ2-3 and V is TRBV12-3 or TRBV12-4; 8 nucleotides match TRBD2. The V gene end was trimmed by 0 bases and the J gene end by 4 bases; junction bases not matched to a gene: 3. The CDR3 has 15 residues. Here the CDR3 DNA reads TGTGCCAGCAGTTTAGCCCGAGCGGGAGCAGATACGCAGTATTTT. Translated: CASSLARAGADTQYF.

This clonotype was seen only once. The junction departs from the called germline gene at one end, perhaps through a read error. The rearrangement joins TRBV28 to TRBJ2-3; D unresolved. This CDR3 comprises 12 residues. Germline CDR1 MDHEN, CDR2 SYDVKM. The DNA of the CDR3 is TGTGCTCACGGTCGGAGAACAGATGCGCAGTATTTT. This encodes CAHGRRTDAQYF.

The chain couples TRBV28 to TRBJ1-3; D not certain. V lost 8 bases and J lost 2, with 10 bases in between. CDR1 and CDR2 from the germline V gene are MDHEN and SYDVKM. The CDR3 is made up of 13 amino acids. CDR3 in amino acids: CASARAPGNTIYF. For the CDR3, the DNA is TGTGCCAGCGCCAGAGCACCTGGAAACACCATATATTTT.

CDR3 region: CASSAGGAYNEQYF. The CDR3 DNA sequence: TGTGCCAGTAGTGCGGGAGGGGCTTACAATGAGCAGTACTTC. V is TRBV27 and J is TRBJ2-1; 9 positions match TRBD2. The J call may be incorrect, as the DNA end agrees better with TRBJ2-7. CDR3 length: 14 residues. Per the germline V gene, CDR1 is MNHEY and CDR2 is SMNVEV (reference sequence).

The CDR3 protein is CASSAGGFEQFF. The CDR3 region has the DNA TGTGCCAGCTCGGCAGGGGGATTTGAGCAGTTCTTC. The chain combines TRBV7-6 with TRBJ2-1, with TRBD1 identical over 7 bases. CDR1 SGHVS and CDR2 FNYEAQ come from the germline V gene. J lost 9 bases, V lost 8 bases, and 7 bases had no gene match. The CDR3 is 12 amino acids.

This clonotype occurred a few times. The J gene is TRBJ2-1, the V gene TRBV29-1; D ambiguous. CDR1 SQVTM and CDR2 ANQGSEA come from the germline V gene. The CDR3 extends over 12 amino acids. Deletions cut 4 bases from V and 2 bases from J, with 6 bases between. DNA of the CDR3: TGCAGCGTTGTCACTCCCTACAATGAGCAGTTCTTC. Its translation: CSVVTPYNEQFF.

The V and J genes are TRBV25-1 and TRBJ1-4; maybe TRBD1 (5 bases). The CDR3 contains 15 residues. Between the trimmed V and J ends, which lost 9 bases and 8 bases, there was a span of 22 bases. The V gene's germline CDR1 is MGHDK and CDR2 SYGVNS. CDR3 sequence reads: CARTKGFWVIEKLFF. CDR3 sequence (DNA): TGTGCCAGAACTAAGGGGTTCTGGGTGATAGAAAAACTGTTTTTT.

As for this clonotype: At one boundary the junction diverges from the germline segment, which might be a read error. The chain carries TRBV7-2 and TRBJ2-7; D uncertain. In germline, CDR1 is SGHTA, CDR2 FQGNSA. This CDR3 contains 13 residues. CDR3 nucleotides: TGTGCCAGCACCCTAGGGAACAACAACGAGCGGTACTTC. This encodes CASTLGNNNERYF. Filled out from reference TRBV7-2 and TRBJ2-7, the complete variable domain reads GAGVSQSPSNKVTEKGKDVELRCDPISGHTALYWYRQSLGQGLEFLIYFQGNSAPDKSGLPSDRFSAERTGGSVSTLTIQRTQQEDSAVYLCASTLGNNNERYFGPGTRLTVT.

This clonotype has only a few counts. This rearrangement joins TRBV6-2 or TRBV6-3 to TRBJ2-3, with 7 bases aligning to TRBD2. CDR1 is MNHEY and CDR2 is SVGEGT in the germline V gene. The ends lost 5 bases at V and 2 bases at J; junction bases unmatched: 13. There are 17 residues in the CDR3. The CDR3 is CASSVPSGVLYTDTQYF. CDR3 nucleotides: TGTGCCAGCAGTGTTCCTAGCGGAGTCCTATACACAGATACGCAGTATTTT.

The chain links TRBV6-6 to TRBJ2-5, with 13 bases identical to TRBD2. Germline lookup yields CDR1 MNHNY and CDR2 SVGAGI (reference sequence). The CDR3 covers 17 residues. J was trimmed by 2 bases and V by 6 bases; bases with no gene match: 9. CDR3 DNA: TGTGCCAGCAGCTCCGGACTAGCGGGAGATGATCAAGAGACCCAGTACTTC. It translates to CASSSGLAGDDQETQYF.

V and J are TRBV27 and TRBJ2-1; 10 bases agree with TRBD2. The CDR3 is made up of 15 amino acids. The V segment lost 7 bases and the J segment 4 bases; nucleotides outside the gene matches: 7. Germline V gene lookup returns CDR1 MNHEY and CDR2 SMNVEV (reference sequence). CDR3 loop: CASTLSSGGYNEQFF. DNA for the CDR3: TGTGCCAGCACCTTGTCTAGCGGGGGTTACAATGAGCAGTTCTTC.

This sequence joins TRBV18 and TRBJ2-2; weak D call: TRBD2 (6 bases). Germline CDR1 KGHSH, CDR2 LQKENI. CDR3 length: 15 residues. With 0 bases removed from V and 2 bases from J, the gap between germline ends came to 7 bases. Written as DNA, the CDR3 is TGTGCCAGCTCACCACCGGCGGGAAACACCGGGGAGCTGTTTTTT. Translating gives CASSPPAGNTGELFF.

This clonotype has ten or more counts. The chain combines TRBV5-1 with TRBJ2-1, with TRBD2 matching over 13 bases. The CDR3 sequence is 16 residues long. The V gene end was trimmed by 2 bases and the J gene end by 9 bases; junction bases not matched to a gene: 8. The germline V gene encodes CDR1 SGHRS and CDR2 YFSETQ. The chain's CDR3 is CASSLGLAGAPGEQFF. The CDR3 region has the DNA TGCGCCAGCAGCTTAGGACTAGCGGGAGCCCCGGGTGAGCAGTTCTTC.